The T cell receptor (beta chain) described here comes from a study of quantifying T cell responses using KT2 cells. Turning to the study itself: RNA was reverse transcribed with TCR alpha and beta constant-region primers.

The V gene's germline CDR1 is MNHNS and CDR2 SASEGT. This CDR3 has 14 residues. V gave up 3 bases and J gave up 7 bases; unmatched junction bases: 6. Each cDNA got a UMI-containing oligo ligated at its 3' end. The first PCR ran approximately 4 cycles with an equimolar RC1.1 and RC1.2 beta primer mix. MiXCR was run by TCRdb on the UMI-ligation and nested PCR reads, yielding one entry per CDR3 protein. The sample records about 50,000 distinct CDR3 sequences, around 10% being singletons. KT2, a clone with a known TCR, was spiked into unfractionated PBMC. This clonotype was observed a handful of times. This chain uses TRBV6-1 with TRBJ2-3; the match to TRBD2 covers 8 bases. Material for sequencing was PBMCs spiked with cells of the T cell clone KT2. The clonotype originates from a human donor. The CDR3: CASSEGLEGHTQYF. Written as DNA, the CDR3 is TGTGCCAGCAGTGAGGGACTAGAAGGGCATACGCAGTATTTT.